This T cell receptor beta chain came from a study of cytomegalovirus exposure and HLA in healthy donors. In regard to this clone: The antigen remains unidentified.

60 Vbeta and 13 Jbeta primers were used in PCR. The method was immunoSEQ multiplex PCR; TCRdb's version includes in-frame clones alone and lacks a portion of them. The table shows roughly 110,000 clones, with around three quarters occurring only once. Each donor was nominally healthy when sampled (though unrecorded immune exposures were likely). This donor has no recorded CMV serostatus. The V gene end was trimmed by 2 bases and the J gene end by 5 bases; junction bases not matched to a gene: 8. This CDR3 is built from 15 residues. CDR1 and CDR2 from the germline V gene are ENHRY and SYGVKD. Whole-study results and caveats: With later analysis, a missense DCLRE1C variant became linked to TCR beta V- and J-gene trimming. Presence/absence analysis assumed near-uniform sequencing depth across donors.

The sequencing input was PBMCs. This chain connects TRBV10-3 to TRBJ2-5; 7 nucleotides line up with TRBD1. The sequence derives from a human donor in good health. The CDR3 sequence: CAISERQGGGETQYF. DNA for the CDR3: TGTGCCATCAGTGAGCGACAGGGTGGCGGTGAGACCCAGTACTTC.